This T cell receptor (beta chain) was captured in a study of T cell responses to AZD1222 COVID-19 vaccine. TCRdb keeps only in-frame clones here, not all; method: immunoSEQ multiplex PCR. The profile shows over 65,000 clones, 86% of them singletons. The clonotype originates from an adult in good health. The source was peripheral blood, collected on day 0 of AZD1222 vaccination.

The DNA for the CDR3 is TGCGCCAGCAGAGGGTCGTCACCTATGAATATGAACACTGAAGCTTTCTTT. Amino acids: CASRGSSPMNMNTEAFF. V is TRBV5-1 and J is TRBJ1-1; no definite D call. This CDR3 has 17 amino acids. Germline values: CDR1 SGHRS, CDR2 YFSETQ. Trimming pared 5 bases from V and 0 bases from J, leaving 20 bases between.